Sequencing of this T cell receptor beta chain was carried out in a study of cytomegalovirus exposure and HLA in healthy donors (dated by TCRdb to the late 2010s). A note on the overall study: The 500 to 800 repertoires of the first cohort and the 110 or so validation repertoires were produced on the same platform, according to a later analysis. The aim of the study was to test whether cataloging public T cell receptors could identify signatures of past pathogen exposure. Besides the first cohort of under 700 subjects, a separate validation cohort made up of over 95 different subjects was used. The study combined high-throughput TCR immunosequencing, statistical association of individual TCRs with disease status, and machine learning to predict cytomegalovirus infection status.

In regard to this clone: Its binding antigen is unknown. Base qualities were left out, and no much larger clone turns up one base away.

The donors were included in the validation cohort of 100 to 150 subjects, a group kept apart from the roughly 670-subject first cohort. For this chain, trimming is 1 base at the V end and 6 bases at the J end, and the number of junction bases without a gene match is 5. The germline V gene yields SGHTA for CDR1 and FQGNSA for CDR2. The CDR3 measures 15 amino acids from cysteine to phenylalanine. The only DNA kept is the CDR3, 45 bases in frame from the first base. Overall study results and their limits: Most TCR sequences were observed very rarely across donors, whereas some public TCRs were present in many individuals. In a later analysis, TCRs clustered in the first cohort were found to also tend to co-occur in the 120 validation repertoires, with approximately 95% of cluster scores above 0. It was suggested by the authors that the approach could potentially be generalized to other disease states and immunological phenotypes. Three of the identified cytomegalovirus-associated TCR beta chains were confirmed in vitro to be specific for cytomegalovirus antigens. In both the original and validation cohorts, the classifier was reported to diagnose cytomegalovirus status with high specificity and sensitivity. All 120 or so repertoires were used to score co-occurrence in the validation cohort in a later analysis, because that analysis had no HLA typing for the cohort. In the study, approximately 160 TCR beta chains were listed as associated with cytomegalovirus.

Library construction relied on the immunoSEQ multiplex PCR assay. On the authors' methods: A statistical classification framework was built for diagnosing cytomegalovirus status from the catalog of TCR beta chain sequences. The clones in this table, taken by TCRdb from immuneACCESS, are in-frame only. Not every clone is retained; where verified, under half of the shortfall comes from an unresolved V gene, and the cause of the rest is unknown. That table supplies the V and J calls and clone size; D and trimming were determined from the DNA. For this sample the table gives 70,000 to 75,000 clones, of which approximately 94% were detected only once. The top ten hold under 2% of the sample.

Source material: PBMCs. The sequence is built from TRBV7-2 and TRBJ2-7; the central 11 bases match TRBD2. The receptor's source is a woman aged 18-30 years in good health and CMV-seropositive. This receptor has the CDR3 CASSLVGSGGAEQYF. The sequenced DNA is TGTGCCAGCAGCTTAGTCGGTAGCGGGGGGGCCGAGCAGTACTTC. Extended through the reference TRBV7-2 and TRBJ2-7 proteins, this CDR3 yields the full variable domain: GAGVSQSPSNKVTEKGKDVELRCDPISGHTALYWYRQSLGQGLEFLIYFQGNSAPDKSGLPSDRFSAERTGGSVSTLTIQRTQQEDSAVYLCASSLVGSGGAEQYFGPGTRLTVT.